The 10 T cell receptor beta chains given below trace back to one sample, sequenced in a study of T-cell memory formation after mild COVID-19. TCRdb re-called the 5' RACE reads with MiXCR, one entry per CDR3 protein. The table lists about 360,000 distinct CDR3 sequences, 10% to 15% of them singletons. The material sequenced was PBMCs or a T cell subset sorted from them (not recorded which). All receptors come from a man between 18 and 29 years old who had mild COVID-19 (a few samples of this study predate the infection). Cell type and time point are not known.

The chain recombines TRBV5-6 with TRBJ1-1, with D unclear. V was clipped by 2 bases and J by 0 bases, with 8 bases between them. This CDR3 contains 14 residues. The germline gives CDR1 SGHDT, CDR2 YYEEEE. CDR3 DNA sequence: TGTGCCAGCAGCTTCGGTGACATGAACACTGAAGCTTTCTTT. Its protein is CASSFGDMNTEAFF.

This chain links TRBV7-6 with TRBJ2-7; no clear D gene. The CDR3 loop spans 13 amino acids. V lost 5 bases to trimming and J lost 3 bases, with 11 bases between them. CDR1 and CDR2 (germline): SGHVS, FNYEAQ. The CDR3 sequence: CASSHQSNYEQYV. For the CDR3, the DNA is TGTGCCAGCAGCCACCAAAGTAACTACGAGCAGTACGTC.

This clonotype was seen only a few times. The chain employs TRBV12-3 or TRBV12-4 and TRBJ1-1; 8 positions agree with TRBD1. V was clipped by 5 bases and J by 3 bases; unmatched bases: 5. This CDR3 comprises 14 residues. The DNA for the CDR3 is TGTGCCAGCAGTCTCAGGGGGCGCGACACTGAAGCTTTCTTT. It is translated as CASSLRGRDTEAFF.

This clonotype showed up just a few times. This chain uses TRBV11-2 with TRBJ2-5; D remains unclear. This CDR3 spans 13 amino acids. Per the germline V gene, CDR1 is SGHAT and CDR2 is FQNNGV. V was pared by 6 bases and J by 4 bases, with 12 bases between. CDR3 residues: CASRSLWGETQYF. The CDR3 DNA reads as TGTGCCAGCAGATCTCTCTGGGGAGAGACCCAGTACTTC.

The J gene is TRBJ2-7, the V gene TRBV29-1; D gene uncertain. This CDR3 has 11 amino acids. Germline V CDR1 and CDR2: SQVTM, ANQGSEA. Trimming took off 5 bases at V and 11 bases at J, with 16 bases between the two ends. The CDR3 is CSVKGGVDEYF. As DNA, the CDR3 is TGCAGCGTTAAGGGTGGGGTCGATGAGTACTTC.

The chain combines TRBV7-2 with TRBJ2-5, with D perhaps TRBD1 (5 bases). Germline V gives CDR1 SGHTA, CDR2 FQGNSA. The CDR3 contains 12 residues. V lost 11 bases and J lost 7, with 17 bases in between. The chain's CDR3 is CAGNGSQGTQYF. CDR3 DNA sequence: TGTGCCGGAAACGGGTCTCAGGGGACCCAGTACTTC.

The chain couples TRBV29-1 to TRBJ1-1; TRBD1 matches 7 bases. The CDR3 spans 14 residues. The germline CDR1 and CDR2 sequences are SQVTM and ANQGSEA. After removal of 0 bases from V and 0 bases from J, the junction contained 1 base not matched to a gene. The CDR3 sequence: CSVEETGLNTEAFF. CDR3 coding DNA: TGCAGCGTTGAAGAGACAGGGCTGAACACTGAAGCTTTCTTT.

This clonotype came up many times. The chain has TRBV7-6 and TRBJ2-3; D perhaps matches TRBD1 (5 bases). This CDR3 spans 15 amino acids. The ends were cut back, 4 bases at V and 4 bases at J, with 15 bases in the middle. The germline V gene has CDR1 SGHVS and CDR2 FNYEAQ. The CDR3, as DNA: TGTGCCAGCAGCTCCGGAAGGGGTAGGGCAGATACGCAGTATTTT. The encoded protein is CASSSGRGRADTQYF. Using reference TRBV7-6 and TRBJ2-3 for the parts outside the CDR3, the full variable domain is GAGVSQSPRYKVTKRGQDVALRCDPISGHVSLYWYRQALGQGPEFLTYFNYEAQQDKSGLPNDRFSAERPEGSISTLTIQRTEQRDSAMYRCASSSGRGRADTQYFGPGTRLTVL.

The J gene is TRBJ1-1, the V gene TRBV6-5; TRBD1 agrees at 7 bases. V was clipped by 0 bases and J by 4 bases; unmatched bases: 8. The CDR3 is 16 residues long. Germline V lookup: CDR1 MNHEY, CDR2 SVGAGI. The CDR3 DNA follows: TGTGCCAGCAGTTACTCGAATGGCAGGGGGGTCACTGAAGCTTTCTTT. It is translated as CASSYSNGRGVTEAFF.

This clonotype was seen more than once but under ten times. The rearrangement links TRBV10-3 to TRBJ1-1; a possible D gene is TRBD1 (5 bases). The CDR3 is 14 amino acids. The ends were cut back, 3 bases at V and 9 bases at J, with 17 bases in the middle. Germline-derived CDR1 and CDR2 are ENHRY and SYGVKD. The DNA for the CDR3 is TGTGCCATCAGTGAAAGACCCGGGACTAGAAAAGCTTTCTTT. It is translated as CAISERPGTRKAFF.